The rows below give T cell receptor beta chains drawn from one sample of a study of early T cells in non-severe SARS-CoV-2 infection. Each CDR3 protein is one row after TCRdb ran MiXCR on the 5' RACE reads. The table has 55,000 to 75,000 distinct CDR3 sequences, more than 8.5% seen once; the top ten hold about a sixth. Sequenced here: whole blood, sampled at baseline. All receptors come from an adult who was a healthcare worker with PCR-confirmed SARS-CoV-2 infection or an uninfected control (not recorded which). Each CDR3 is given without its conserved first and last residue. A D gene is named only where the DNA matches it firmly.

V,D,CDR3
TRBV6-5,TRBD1,ASRRTGGGNTEAF
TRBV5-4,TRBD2,ASRSGGPGETQY
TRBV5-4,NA,ASSLYGINQPQH
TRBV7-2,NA,ASSSLDRVSPLH
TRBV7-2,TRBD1,ASSLAGGGNQPQH
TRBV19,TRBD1,ASSPGTGTSGANVLT
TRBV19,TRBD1,ASRPGQGPAYSNQPQH
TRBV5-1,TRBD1,ASSAGTGGNEQF
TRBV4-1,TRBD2,ASSHQTGTSGPRKRSDTQY
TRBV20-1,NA,SARDTSNYNSPLH
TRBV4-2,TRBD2,ASSRLAGRDTGELF
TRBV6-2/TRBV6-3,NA,ASSFAGAWNTEAF
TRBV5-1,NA,ASSLGGARNTEAF
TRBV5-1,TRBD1,ASSSGQGGSYEQY
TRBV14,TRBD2,ASSQLLAGVPQF
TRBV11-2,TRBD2,ASSLRGTSGMSYNEQF
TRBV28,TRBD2,ASSPAGVRLNEQF
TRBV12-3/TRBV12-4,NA,ASTLGGYGYT
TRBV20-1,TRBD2,SASDSATSGSREQY
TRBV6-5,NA,ASSTTGNTEAF
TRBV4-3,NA,ASSQDQLTEAF
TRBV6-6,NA,ASRLTGSTGDTQY
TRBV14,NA,ASSRYNTEAF
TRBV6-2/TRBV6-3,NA,ASRADGTGELF
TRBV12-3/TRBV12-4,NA,ASSRSLDRLNTEAF
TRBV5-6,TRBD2,ASSILQRETGELF
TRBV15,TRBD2,ATSREGLTYNEQF
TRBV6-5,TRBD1,ASSYSGTGSGNTIY
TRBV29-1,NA,SVEDVTYEQY
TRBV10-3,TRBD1,AIESSPGQGDNEQF
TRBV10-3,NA,AISGMDRKDNEQF
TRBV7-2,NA,ASSLGSPNEQF
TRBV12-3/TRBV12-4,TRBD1,ASSPGTGGNQPQH
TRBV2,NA,ASSGLGGNQPQH
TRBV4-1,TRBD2,ASSQGLAGVMVNTGELF
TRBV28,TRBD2,ASSLLAGVYEQY
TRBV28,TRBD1,ASRLKVGQANSYEQY
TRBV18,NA,ASSPAVQVLTYEQY
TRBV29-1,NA,SVPTKGTRRTNEQF
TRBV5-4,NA,ASSLGPGAVQETQY
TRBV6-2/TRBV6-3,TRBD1,ASSNRDRGLPYNEQF
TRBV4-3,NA,ASSQEIITGELF
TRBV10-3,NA,AISEPGAPGANVLT
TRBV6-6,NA,ASSYQSKWAQGEETQY
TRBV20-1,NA,SAFEGAEETQY
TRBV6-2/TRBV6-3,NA,ASRASEETQY
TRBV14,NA,ASSPGSVNEQF
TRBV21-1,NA,ASSKGRVLRAKNIQY
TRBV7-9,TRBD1,ASLHPGQGAHGELF
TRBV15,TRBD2,ATSVRASGSPDTQY
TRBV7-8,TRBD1,ASSFRPRTGMSTDTQY
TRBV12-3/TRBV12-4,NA,ASSPRIATNEKLF
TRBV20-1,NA,SAGASRENSPLH
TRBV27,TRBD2,ASNSGGPVYEQY
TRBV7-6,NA,ASSTEIGPLETQY
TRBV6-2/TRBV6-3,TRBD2,ASRGGSNEY